A selection of T cell receptor beta chains follows, all from one sample in a study of PD-L1 blockade in urothelial cancer. Method: immunoSEQ multiplex PCR; TCRdb's copy keeps in-frame clones and lacks some. The top ten hold 0.85% to 0.9% of the sample, which has approximately 79,000 clones, 91% seen once. The sample consisted of PBMCs, taken around atezolizumab (anti-PD-L1) treatment. The receptors here all came from an elderly woman with urothelial cancer. Both conserved end residues are part of each CDR3. The order of the fields is clone size, J gene, V gene, D gene, CDR3 protein, CDR3 DNA. The D gene is left open where the match is weak. Not every row has a clone size; where given, it reads once, few, many or a size class.

abundance: once
j_gene: TRBJ1-2
v_gene: TRBV6-5
d_gene: NA
CDR3aa: CASSYSAGDYGYTF
CDR3nt: TGTGCCAGCAGTTACTCGGCAGGCGACTATGGCTACACCTTC

abundance: NA
j_gene: TRBJ1-5
v_gene: TRBV5-1
d_gene: TRBD1
CDR3aa: CASSLDGDRNQPQHF
CDR3nt: TGCGCCAGCAGCTTGGACGGGGACAGGAATCAGCCCCAGCATTTT

abundance: NA
j_gene: TRBJ1-1
v_gene: TRBV2
d_gene: NA
CDR3aa: CASSDTAASAEAFF
CDR3nt: TGTGCCAGCAGTGACACAGCAGCCTCCGCTGAAGCTTTCTTT

abundance: few
j_gene: TRBJ1-3
v_gene: TRBV7-9
d_gene: NA
CDR3aa: CASSRTGNTIYF
CDR3nt: TGTGCCAGCAGTAGAACTGGAAACACCATATATTTT

abundance: NA
j_gene: TRBJ1-1
v_gene: TRBV5-1
d_gene: NA
CDR3aa: CASTRGPVSNTEAFF
CDR3nt: TGCGCCAGCACCCGTGGGCCAGTATCGAACACTGAAGCTTTCTTT

abundance: NA
j_gene: TRBJ2-2
v_gene: TRBV7-7
d_gene: TRBD2
CDR3aa: CASSIGLASGELFF
CDR3nt: TGTGCCAGCAGCATCGGACTAGCCTCCGGGGAGCTGTTTTTT

abundance: NA
j_gene: TRBJ1-1
v_gene: TRBV19
d_gene: NA
CDR3aa: CASSSDSLNTEAFF
CDR3nt: TGTGCCAGTAGTTCCGACAGCCTGAACACTGAAGCTTTCTTT

abundance: NA
j_gene: TRBJ1-2
v_gene: TRBV27
d_gene: NA
CDR3aa: CASSLRPGSYGYTF
CDR3nt: TGTGCCAGCAGTTTAAGACCCGGGAGCTATGGCTACACCTTC

abundance: NA
j_gene: TRBJ2-7
v_gene: TRBV5-1
d_gene: TRBD1
CDR3aa: CASSVGQNYEQYF
CDR3nt: TGCGCCAGCAGCGTGGGACAGAACTACGAGCAGTACTTC

abundance: NA
j_gene: TRBJ1-1
v_gene: TRBV19
d_gene: NA
CDR3aa: CASSTRGTRMNTEAFF
CDR3nt: TGTGCCAGTAGTACCCGAGGGACACGCATGAACACTGAAGCTTTCTTT

abundance: NA
j_gene: TRBJ2-3
v_gene: TRBV6-5
d_gene: TRBD2
CDR3aa: CASSLAGGRTDTQYF
CDR3nt: TGTGCCAGCAGTTTAGCGGGAGGGCGGACAGATACGCAGTATTTT

abundance: NA
j_gene: TRBJ2-4
v_gene: TRBV7-9
d_gene: NA
CDR3aa: CASSLGDSFQYF
CDR3nt: TGTGCCAGCAGCTTGGGGGACTCTTTTCAGTACTTC

abundance: few
j_gene: TRBJ2-3
v_gene: TRBV30
d_gene: TRBD1
CDR3aa: CACDRGDTQYF
CDR3nt: TGTGCCTGCGACAGGGGGGATACGCAGTATTTT

abundance: few
j_gene: TRBJ2-7
v_gene: TRBV5-1
d_gene: TRBD1
CDR3aa: CASSVAGTGNYEQYF
CDR3nt: TGCGCCAGCAGCGTTGCCGGGACAGGGAACTACGAGCAGTACTTC

abundance: NA
j_gene: TRBJ2-1
v_gene: TRBV7-3
d_gene: NA
CDR3aa: CASSLLSVSYNEQFF
CDR3nt: TGTGCCAGCAGCTTACTGAGCGTTTCCTACAATGAGCAGTTCTTC

abundance: once
j_gene: TRBJ2-7
v_gene: TRBV5-4
d_gene: TRBD2
CDR3aa: CASSLGGTSGYEQYF
CDR3nt: TGTGCCAGCAGCTTGGGCGGTACTAGCGGCTACGAGCAGTACTTC

abundance: NA
j_gene: TRBJ2-3
v_gene: TRBV6-6
d_gene: NA
CDR3aa: CASSSDRGTDTQYF
CDR3nt: TGTGCCAGCAGTAGCGATCGTGGGACAGATACGCAGTATTTT

abundance: few
j_gene: TRBJ1-2
v_gene: TRBV5-1
d_gene: NA
CDR3aa: CASSSRTTYGYTF
CDR3nt: TGCGCCAGCAGCTCGAGGACAACATATGGCTACACCTTC